This T cell receptor (beta chain) was obtained from a study of Graves' ophthalmopathy and Graves' hyperthyroidism. Transcripts of RNA were the source for amplifying TCR beta CDR3 regions. RT-PCR with HTBI primers came first, then second-round multiplex PCR. TCRdb independently ran MiXCR on the multiplex PCR reads; one entry per CDR3 protein. The data show hundreds of thousands of distinct CDR3 sequences, around 50% seen once. The diagnostic workup employed clinical symptoms, serum thyroxine, TRAb, thyroid ultrasound and orbital computed tomography. Fresh peripheral blood, about 10 ml, was the PBMC source. Notes on this clonotype: Its antigen is unidentified.

The study's findings and limits: The majority of expanded thyroid clonotypes above 0.001 frequency also occurred in blood. The model achieved about 70% sensitivity and roughly 79% specificity for ophthalmopathy progression.

Sample: peripheral blood. This receptor was obtained from an adult man with Graves' ophthalmopathy.

In nucleotides, the CDR3 is TGTGCCAGCAGCTTAGAATGGGGGGCGAGGACCGGGGAGCTGTTTTTT. Translating gives CASSLEWGARTGELFF. V gene TRBV7-9 combines with J gene TRBJ2-2, with D possibly being TRBD1 or TRBD2 (6 bases each). The CDR3 runs to 16 residues. V lost 1 base and J lost 5, with 14 bases in between. CDR1 SEHNR and CDR2 FQNEAQ come from the germline V gene (reference sequence).